Here is one T cell receptor beta chain with its context. Antigen specificity is unknown. This record comes from a study of T cell responses to AZD1222 COVID-19 vaccine. Turning to the study itself: Timing groups of about 4 and about 12 weeks for second doses were pooled. General study points: Spike was spanned by vaccine-associated CD4 TCRs, with dominance at 160-218 and 743-854. Sampling that yielded the repertoires occurred only after the peak T cell response.

The assay was immunoSEQ multiplex PCR, and TCRdb's table has in-frame clones only and misses some. The data hold 100,000 to 150,000 clones, with 70% to 85% observed a single time. Germline loops: CDR1 SGHRS, CDR2 YFSETQ. This CDR3 has 15 amino acids. Deletions cut 3 bases from V and 1 base from J, with 13 bases between. The rearrangement uses TRBV5-1 and TRBJ2-5; a weak D match, TRBD2 (6 bases). Here the sequenced sample was peripheral blood, taken on day 0 of AZD1222 vaccination. The clonotype originates from an adult in good health. The CDR3 spells CASSSGGASQETQYF. The CDR3 bases are TGCGCCAGCAGCTCCGGGGGTGCATCCCAAGAGACCCAGTACTTC.